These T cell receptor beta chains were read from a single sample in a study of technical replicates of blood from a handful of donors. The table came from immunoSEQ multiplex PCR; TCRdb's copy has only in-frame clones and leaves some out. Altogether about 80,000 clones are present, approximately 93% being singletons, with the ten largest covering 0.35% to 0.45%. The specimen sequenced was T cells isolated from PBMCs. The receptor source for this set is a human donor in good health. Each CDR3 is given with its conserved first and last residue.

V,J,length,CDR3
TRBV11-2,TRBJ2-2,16,CASSRDGGINTGELFF
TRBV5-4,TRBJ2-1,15,CASSLWQGAYNEQFF
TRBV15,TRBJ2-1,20,CATSRDPTWLAGAPYNEQFF
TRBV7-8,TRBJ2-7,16,CASSLLAGVSRYEQYF
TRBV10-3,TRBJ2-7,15,CAISEGKDRGYEQYF
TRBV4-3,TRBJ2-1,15,CASSLFSGPYNEQFF
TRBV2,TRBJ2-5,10,CASIKESQYF
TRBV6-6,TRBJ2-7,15,CASQTGTGDTYEQYF
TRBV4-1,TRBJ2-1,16,CASSQLVQRGYNEQFF
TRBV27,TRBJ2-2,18,CASSLSPLPGQTPGELFF
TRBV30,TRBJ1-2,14,CAWSEGEFYYGYTF